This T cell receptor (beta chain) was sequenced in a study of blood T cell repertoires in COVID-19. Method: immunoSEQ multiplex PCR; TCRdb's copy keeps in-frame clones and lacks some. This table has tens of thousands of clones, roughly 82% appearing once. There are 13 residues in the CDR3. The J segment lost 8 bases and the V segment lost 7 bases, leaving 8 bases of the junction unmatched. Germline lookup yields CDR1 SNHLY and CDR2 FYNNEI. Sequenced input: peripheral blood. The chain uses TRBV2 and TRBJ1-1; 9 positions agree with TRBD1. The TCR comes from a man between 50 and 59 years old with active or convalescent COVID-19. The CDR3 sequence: CASMKGQGREAFF. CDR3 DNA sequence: TGTGCCAGCATGAAGGGACAGGGAAGGGAAGCTTTCTTT.